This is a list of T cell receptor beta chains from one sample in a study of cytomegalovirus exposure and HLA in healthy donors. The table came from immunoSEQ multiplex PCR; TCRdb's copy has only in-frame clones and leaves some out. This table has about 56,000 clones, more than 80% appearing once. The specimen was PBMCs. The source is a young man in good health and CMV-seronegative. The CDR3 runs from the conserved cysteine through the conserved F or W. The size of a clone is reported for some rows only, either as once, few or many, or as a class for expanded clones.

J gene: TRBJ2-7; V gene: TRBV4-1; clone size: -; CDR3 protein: CASSQNQAEPYEQYF
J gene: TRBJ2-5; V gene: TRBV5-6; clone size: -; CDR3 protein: CASSPPRGGRETQYF
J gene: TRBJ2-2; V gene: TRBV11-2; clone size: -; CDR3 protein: CASSHRDSGTGELFF
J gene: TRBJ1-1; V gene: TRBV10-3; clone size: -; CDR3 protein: CAISPRDRASVDTEAFF
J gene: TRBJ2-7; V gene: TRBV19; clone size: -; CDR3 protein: CASSLLAGGQYEQYF
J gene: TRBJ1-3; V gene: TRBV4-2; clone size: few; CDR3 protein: CASSQDPGGLFSGNTIYF
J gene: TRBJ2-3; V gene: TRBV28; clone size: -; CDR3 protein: CASSLVAVSTDTQYF
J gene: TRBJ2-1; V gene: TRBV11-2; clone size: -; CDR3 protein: CASRSNTGGLYNEQFF
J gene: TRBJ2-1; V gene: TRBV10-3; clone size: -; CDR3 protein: CAINSAGTSGYNEQFF
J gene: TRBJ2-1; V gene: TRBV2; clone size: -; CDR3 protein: CASADYTKQFF
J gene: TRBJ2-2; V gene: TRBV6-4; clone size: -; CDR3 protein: CASSDSLVSLNTGELFF
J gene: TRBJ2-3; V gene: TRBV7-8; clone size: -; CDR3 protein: CASSLGLAGDFADTQYF
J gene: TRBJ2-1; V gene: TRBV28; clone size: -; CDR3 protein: CASSPRSDNEQFF
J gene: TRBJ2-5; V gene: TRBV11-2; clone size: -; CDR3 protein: CASSQRLALTETQYF
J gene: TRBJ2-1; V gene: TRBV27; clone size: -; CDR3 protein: CASRLGLANEQFF
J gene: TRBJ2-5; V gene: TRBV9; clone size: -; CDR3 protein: CASSPEAGFQETQYF
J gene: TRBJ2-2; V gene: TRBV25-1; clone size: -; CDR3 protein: CASSTPGLGLGSGELFF
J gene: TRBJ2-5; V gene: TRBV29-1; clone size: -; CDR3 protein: CSVESPRETQYF
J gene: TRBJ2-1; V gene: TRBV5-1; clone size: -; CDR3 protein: CASSLAPDNEQFF
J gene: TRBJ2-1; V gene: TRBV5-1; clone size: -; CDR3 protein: CASSLGTTYNEQFF
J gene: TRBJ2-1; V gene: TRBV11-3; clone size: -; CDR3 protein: CASSLGLAVGNEQFF
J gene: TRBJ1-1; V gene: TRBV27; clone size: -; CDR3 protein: CASWTGDSDTEAFF
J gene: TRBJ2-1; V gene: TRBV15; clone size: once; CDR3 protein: CATMSLASYNEQFF
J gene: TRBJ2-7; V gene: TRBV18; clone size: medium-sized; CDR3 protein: CASAGTSGGNSYEQYF
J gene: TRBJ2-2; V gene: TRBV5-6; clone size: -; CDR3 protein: CASSDRGQSWNTGELFF
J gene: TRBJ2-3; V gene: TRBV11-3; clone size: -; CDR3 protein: CASSLQGLSTDTQYF
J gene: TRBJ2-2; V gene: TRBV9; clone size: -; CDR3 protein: CASSVTTGAAGELFF
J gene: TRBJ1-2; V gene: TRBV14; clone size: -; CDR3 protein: CASSQETRGYGYTF
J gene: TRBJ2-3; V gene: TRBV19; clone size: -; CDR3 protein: CASRTRGGHTDTQYF
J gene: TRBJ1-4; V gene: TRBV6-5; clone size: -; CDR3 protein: CASSFSQGDLEKLFF
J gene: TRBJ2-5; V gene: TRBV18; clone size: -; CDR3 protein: CASSSGGETQYF
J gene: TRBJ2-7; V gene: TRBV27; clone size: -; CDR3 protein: CASGPGTISTKQYF
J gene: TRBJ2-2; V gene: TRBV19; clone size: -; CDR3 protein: CASIPPGGDTGELFF
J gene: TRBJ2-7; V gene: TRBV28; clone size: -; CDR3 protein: CASLSVSYEQYF
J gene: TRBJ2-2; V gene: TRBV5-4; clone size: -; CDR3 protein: CASSLERSNTGELFF
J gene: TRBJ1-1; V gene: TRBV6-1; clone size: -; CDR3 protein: CASSESALPVWNTEAFF
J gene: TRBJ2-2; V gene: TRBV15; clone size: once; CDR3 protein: CATSRDRPGKRTGELFF
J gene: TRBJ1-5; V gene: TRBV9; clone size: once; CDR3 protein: CASSGGLWGQPQHF
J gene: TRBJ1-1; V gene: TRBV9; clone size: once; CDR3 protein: CASSVAGGQTTEAFF
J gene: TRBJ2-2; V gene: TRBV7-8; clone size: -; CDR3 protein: CASSLVYWEELAGSNTGELFF
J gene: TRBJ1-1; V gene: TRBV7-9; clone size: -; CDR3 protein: CASSRGASEAFF
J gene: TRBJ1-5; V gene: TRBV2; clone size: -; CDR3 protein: CASSEPGLGQPQHF